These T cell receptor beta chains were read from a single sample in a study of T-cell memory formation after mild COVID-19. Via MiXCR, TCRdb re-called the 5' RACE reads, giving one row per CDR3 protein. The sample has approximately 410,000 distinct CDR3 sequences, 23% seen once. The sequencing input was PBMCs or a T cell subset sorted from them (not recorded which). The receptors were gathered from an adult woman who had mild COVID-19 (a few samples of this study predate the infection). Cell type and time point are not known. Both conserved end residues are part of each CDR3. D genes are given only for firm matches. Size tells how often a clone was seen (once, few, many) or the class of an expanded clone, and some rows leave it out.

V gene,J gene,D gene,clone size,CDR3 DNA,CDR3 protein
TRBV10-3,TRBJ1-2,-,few,TGTGCCATCACTTTAGACAGGATGAACGGCTACACCTTC,CAITLDRMNGYTF
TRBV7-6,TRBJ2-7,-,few,TGTGCCAGCAGCTTAGTTGGGGGACATAACTCCTACGAGCAGTACTTC,CASSLVGGHNSYEQYF
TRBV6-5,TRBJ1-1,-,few,TGTGCCAGCAGTTATTCCGGCGCTATGAACACTGAAGCTTTCTTT,CASSYSGAMNTEAFF
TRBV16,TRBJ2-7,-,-,TGTGCCAGCAGCCCAATTTATCCCGGGGTGGGAAGCTCCTACGAGCAGTACTTC,CASSPIYPGVGSSYEQYF
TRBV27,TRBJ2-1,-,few,TGTGCCAGCAGTTTCGCTAGCAGTAGGAAGGGCAGTGAGCAGTTCTTC,CASSFASSRKGSEQFF
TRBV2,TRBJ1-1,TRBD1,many,TGTGCCAGCAGTGCGGTGACAGGGTCGAGAGTGTTTGAAGCTTTCTTT,CASSAVTGSRVFEAFF
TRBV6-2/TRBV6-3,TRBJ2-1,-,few,TGTGCCAGCTCTGGCGGGGCGGGGCTCAATGAGCAGTTCTTC,CASSGGAGLNEQFF
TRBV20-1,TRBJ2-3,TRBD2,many,TGCAGTGCTAGCATAGCGGGAGTAGTGAGTACGCAGTATTTT,CSASIAGVVSTQYF
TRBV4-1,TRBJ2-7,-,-,TGCGCCAGCAGCCAAGTATATGCGGGCGAGCAGTACTTC,CASSQVYAGEQYF
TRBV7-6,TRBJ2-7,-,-,TGTGCCAGCAGCTTTATGCCAGACCGAAGATACGAGCAGTACTTC,CASSFMPDRRYEQYF
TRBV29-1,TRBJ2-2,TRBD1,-,TGCAGCGTGGCCCTCGGACAGGGAGCCGGGGAGCTGTTTTTT,CSVALGQGAGELFF
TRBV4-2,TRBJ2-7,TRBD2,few,TGTGCCAGCAGCCAAGGGGAGGGTTCCTACGAGCAGTACTTC,CASSQGEGSYEQYF
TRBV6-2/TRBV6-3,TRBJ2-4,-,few,TGTGCCAGCAGTTCCGACGGGATTAAAAACATTCAGTACTTC,CASSSDGIKNIQYF
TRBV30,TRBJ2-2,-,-,TGTGCCTTTAAACGGCGGGGCCACCCCACCGGGGAGCTGTTTTTT,CAFKRRGHPTGELFF
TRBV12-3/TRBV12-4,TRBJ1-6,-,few,TGTGCCAGCAGTTTAGCGATAACAGCCAATTCACCCCTCCACTTT,CASSLAITANSPLHF